This TCR beta chain derives from a study of control samples from healthy donors and cancer patients (dated by TCRdb to the early 2020s). To prepare the library, the immunoSEQ multiplex PCR assay was applied. The clones in this table, taken by TCRdb from immuneACCESS, are in-frame only. Not every clone is retained; where verified, under half of the shortfall comes from an unresolved V gene, and the cause of the rest is unknown. A total of some 130,000 clones appear in this sample, 92% of them only once. Around 2.1% of the sample goes to the ten largest clones. CDR1 and CDR2, looked up from the germline V gene (reference sequence), are SEHNR and FQNEAQ. V and J are truncated by 4 bases and 4 bases respectively, leaving an intervening sequence of 16 bases. From its cysteine to its phenylalanine, the CDR3 spans 15 amino acids. The retained sequence is limited to the CDR3, 45 bases, with the frame set at the first base.

In this sample, this clone turned up once. What antigen it recognizes has not been identified. No base quality values were provided; no much bigger clone lies one nucleotide off. Recombination joined TRBV7-9 with TRBJ1-1; matching of 5 bases hints at TRBD1 as the D gene. Material for sequencing was blood. The TCR sequence derives from a woman aged 50 to 65 in good health. The CDR3 sequence is CASSSGRGVVTEAFF. The DNA reads as follows: TGTGCCAGCAGCTCCGGGCGGGGGGTGGTCACTGAAGCTTTCTTT.